Each of the 11 T cell receptor beta chains below was sequenced from the same sample in a study of CD8+CD57+ T cells in acquired aplastic anemia. Genomic DNA acted as the template from which TCR beta VDJ combination and CDR3 sequence profiling were carried out. Using its own MiXCR run on the reads, TCRdb lists one record per CDR3 protein. The data hold about 470,000 distinct CDR3 sequences, with about a third observed a single time. Patients included in sequencing had previously demonstrated CD8+CD57+ cell expansion by flow cytometry. The sequenced sample consisted of sorted CD4+, CD8+, or CD8+CD57+ T cells (not recorded which) from PBMCs. These receptor sequences come from a human donor with aplastic anemia.

This clonotype was picked up many times. The chain has TRBV15 and TRBJ1-5; TRBD1 matches 7 bases. J lost 2 bases, V lost 2 bases, and 9 bases had no gene match. The CDR3 has 17 amino acids. Germline V gene sequence: CDR1 LNHNV, CDR2 YYDKDF (reference sequence). The CDR3 coding sequence is TGTGCCACCAGCAGAAAGGAGACAGGGTTAGGCAATCAGCCCCAGCATTTT. It encodes CATSRKETGLGNQPQHF.

Only a few counts were recorded for this clonotype. The chain links TRBV6-2 or TRBV6-3 to TRBJ1-2; 9 bases agree with TRBD1. CDR1 MNHEY and CDR2 SVGEGT come from the germline V gene. This CDR3 comprises 16 residues. The junction had 12 bases not matched to a gene; V was cut back by 5 bases and J by 5 bases. CDR3 DNA: TGTGCCAGCAGTGCCCCACAGGGGGCAGGTTCGTATGGCTACACCTTC. Its translation is CASSAPQGAGSYGYTF.

J is TRBJ2-1 and V is TRBV20-1; D is ambiguous. This CDR3 spans 14 amino acids. V was cut by 0 bases and J by 7 bases, with 13 bases left in between. Germline V gene data show CDR1 as DFQATT and CDR2 as SNEGSKA (reference sequence). CDR3 sequence (DNA): TGCAGTGCTAGAGATTACGTTTCGTTGAATGAGCAGTTCTTC. This translates into CSARDYVSLNEQFF.

The chain combines TRBV5-1 with TRBJ2-1, with D tentatively TRBD2 (6 bases). CDR3 size: 15 residues. V lost 0 bases, J lost 5 bases, and 12 bases lay in between. The germline CDR1 and CDR2 sequences are SGHRS and YFSETQ. DNA of the CDR3: TGCGCCAGCAGCTTGGCGCCGGGAGTGAACAATGAGCAGTTCTTC. Translation gives CASSLAPGVNNEQFF.

The rearrangement uses TRBV4-1 and TRBJ1-2; 10 nucleotides line up with TRBD1. Trimming removed 4 bases from V and 8 bases from J; junction bases left unmatched: 13. Germline-derived CDR1 and CDR2 are MGHRA and YSYEKL. There are 16 residues in the CDR3. The CDR3 nucleotides read TGCGCCAGCAGCCGCTCTGATTTTGGACAGGGGGACGGCTACACCTTC. Translating gives CASSRSDFGQGDGYTF.

This clonotype was counted many times. The chain carries TRBV20-1 and TRBJ1-3; D not resolved. Trimming left V 2 bases short and J 3 bases short, with 11 bases between. Per germline, CDR1 DFQATT and CDR2 SNEGSKA (reference sequence). This CDR3 has 14 residues. The CDR3 nucleotides read TGCAGTGCTAGACACAGCGTGGGTGGAAACACCATATATTTT. As protein: CSARHSVGGNTIYF.

The chain carries TRBV7-6 and TRBJ1-4, with 12 bases lining up with TRBD1. This CDR3 has 15 amino acids. J was trimmed by 7 bases and V by 5 bases; bases with no gene match: 5. From germline, CDR1 is SGHVS and CDR2 FNYEAQ. CDR3 protein: CASSPGTGGSEKLFF. CDR3 nucleotide sequence: TGTGCCAGCAGCCCAGGGACAGGGGGCAGTGAAAAACTGTTTTTT.

This clonotype was found once. This chain joins TRBV7-3 and TRBJ1-6; D is perhaps TRBD1 (6 bases). This CDR3 spans 16 amino acids. Trimming left V 8 bases short and J 8 bases short, with 22 bases between. Germline assignment: CDR1 SGHTA and CDR2 FQGTGA. The CDR3 loop is CASRQPRGRVDSPLHF. The CDR3 DNA reads as TGTGCCAGCCGCCAACCCAGGGGTCGCGTTGATTCACCCCTCCACTTT.

This clonotype was picked up a small number of times. The V and J genes are TRBV19 and TRBJ1-6; D may be TRBD1 (6 bases). The length of the CDR3 is 13 residues. Looked up from germline, CDR1 is LNHDA and CDR2 is SQIVND (reference sequence). Trimming pared 11 bases from V and 13 bases from J, leaving 21 bases between. DNA of the CDR3: TGTGCCTGGCGCGGGGGGCCACGCCTGCCCCTCCACTTT. Translated, it gives CAWRGGPRLPLHF.

CDR3 DNA: TGTGCCAGCAGTATCGGACCCCTTAGGCAGTTCTTC. This encodes CASSIGPLRQFF. V gene TRBV2 combines with J gene TRBJ2-1; D gene ambiguous. The CDR3 is 12 amino acids. V was pared by 5 bases and J by 12 bases, with 14 bases between. Germline V gene lookup returns CDR1 SNHLY and CDR2 FYNNEI.

The chain couples TRBV5-1 to TRBJ2-7; 9 bases are shared with TRBD2. The end of the DNA is better explained by TRBJ2-5, so the J call may be wrong. Per the germline V gene, CDR1 is SGHRS and CDR2 is YFSETQ. This CDR3 contains 15 residues. The CDR3 DNA is TGCGCCAGCAGCCCCCGGACTAGCGAAAAGGGGACCCAGTACTTC. As protein: CASSPRTSEKGTQYF.